This record concerns one TCR beta chain sequence. Antigen: not known. Between days 10 and 11 of culture, CD4+ T cells were separated out. No vaccinee had earlier SARS-CoV-2 infection, and nucleocapsid antibodies were negative. Sequencing was performed with immunoSEQ multiplex PCR; in TCRdb, only in-frame clones are kept and a portion is missing. The repertoire includes about 58,000 clones, about 74% of them detected once, and under 3.5% sits in the top ten. This entry is derived from a study of vaccination effects on CD4 cells after COVID-19. Study results and limitations: Infection- and vaccine-induced clones contracted markedly late after vaccination. Healthy vaccinees showed cross-reactivity with common cold coronaviruses in only 1 of 255 vaccine-induced clones.

CDR3 length equals 14 residues. The sample here was CD4+ T cells from PBMCs cultured without peptide, taken before COVID-19 vaccination. The chain links TRBV21-1 to TRBJ1-6; the D call of TRBD1 is as the table states it, not checked on the DNA. TRBV21-1 is assigned pseudogene status. The origin of this receptor is a human donor who received a COVID-19 vaccine. The CDR3 nucleotides are TGTGCCAGCAGCAAAGAGGGACATACTTCACCCCTCCACTTT. Its protein product is CASSKEGHTSPLHF.